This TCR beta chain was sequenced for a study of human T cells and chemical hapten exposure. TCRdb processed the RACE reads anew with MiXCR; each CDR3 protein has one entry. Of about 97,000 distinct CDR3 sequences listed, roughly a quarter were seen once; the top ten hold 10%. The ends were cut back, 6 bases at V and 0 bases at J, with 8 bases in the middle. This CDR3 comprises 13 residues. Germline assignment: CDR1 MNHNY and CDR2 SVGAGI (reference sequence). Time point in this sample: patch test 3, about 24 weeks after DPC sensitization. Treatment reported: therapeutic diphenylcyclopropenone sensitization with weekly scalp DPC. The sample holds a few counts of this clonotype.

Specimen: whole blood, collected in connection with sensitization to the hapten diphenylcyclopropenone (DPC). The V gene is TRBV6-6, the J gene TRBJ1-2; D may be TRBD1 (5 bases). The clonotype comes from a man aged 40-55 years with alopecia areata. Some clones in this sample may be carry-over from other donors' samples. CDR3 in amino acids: CASRDIANYGYTF. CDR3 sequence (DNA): TGTGCCAGCAGGGACATCGCTAACTATGGCTACACCTTC.